The 26 T cell receptor beta chains given below trace back to one sample, sequenced in a study of beta chain features in type 1 diabetes. Expressed TCRB transcripts were sequenced because the entire RNA isolate underwent reverse transcription. Sequenced by immunoSEQ multiplex PCR; TCRdb stores in-frame clones only, minus some. The table includes roughly 610,000 clones, roughly a sixth detected once. Sequenced input: naive CD4+ T cells from blood. Receptor source: a man between 18 and 29 years old in good health.

This clone was seen a few times. The chain couples TRBV7-2 to TRBJ2-5, with D perhaps assigned TRBD1 or TRBD2 (5 bases each). This CDR3 comprises 18 residues. Germline V CDR1 and CDR2: SGHTA, FQGNSA. The V and J ends lost 0 bases and 1 base respectively, with 18 bases between them. Here the CDR3 DNA reads TGTGCCAGCAGCTTAGCGGTATGGGGGTCGGTGCGCCAAGAGACCCAGTACTTC. This sequence encodes CASSLAVWGSVRQETQYF.

This clone has just a few counts. The gene calls are TRBV2 and TRBJ2-7; D is unclear. Trimming pared 6 bases from V and 4 bases from J, leaving 10 bases between. CDR1 and CDR2 (germline): SNHLY, FYNNEI. CDR3 size: 12 residues. The CDR3 DNA is TGTGCCAGCAGAGTAATCATGTACGAGCAGTACTTC. This gives the protein CASRVIMYEQYF.

The V gene is TRBV9, the J gene TRBJ2-3; tentatively, D is TRBD1 (6 bases). The V gene's germline CDR1 is SGDLS and CDR2 YYNGEE. Deletions cut 0 bases from V and 0 bases from J, with 11 bases between. This CDR3 region has 16 residues. CDR3 DNA: TGTGCCAGCAGCGTAGTCGGGACAAGCAGCACAGATACGCAGTATTTT. The encoded protein is CASSVVGTSSTDTQYF.

V usage is TRBV7-7 and J usage is TRBJ2-3, with TRBD2 as a possible D gene (6 bases). The CDR3 loop spans 14 amino acids. Germline V gene sequence: CDR1 SSHAT, CDR2 FNYEAQ (reference sequence). Trimming left V 5 bases short and J 0 bases short, with 9 bases between. The CDR3 region has the DNA TGTGCCAGCAGCCGGGACTCTAGCACAGATACGCAGTATTTT. Its protein product is CASSRDSSTDTQYF. The full variable domain, in which reference TRBV7-7 and TRBJ2-3 provide the parts outside the CDR3, is GAGVSQSPRYKVTKRGQDVTLRCDPISSHATLYWYQQALGQGPEFLTYFNYEAQPDKSGLPSDRFSAERPEGSISTLTIQRTEQRDSAMYRCASSRDSSTDTQYFGPGTRLTVL.

This clone was seen more than once but under ten times. The chain combines TRBV9 with TRBJ1-1; D call uncertain. The CDR3 sequence is 13 residues long. Germline V gives CDR1 SGDLS, CDR2 YYNGEE. V was shortened by 5 bases and J by 1 base, with 9 bases between the two germline ends. The CDR3: CASSRTENTEAFF. The CDR3 DNA is TGTGCCAGCAGTAGAACAGAGAACACTGAAGCTTTCTTT.

The CDR3 region has the DNA TGTGCCAGCAGCGATACCGGGACAGTAGAAAAACTGTTTTTT. Its protein is CASSDTGTVEKLFF. This sequence joins TRBV7-9 and TRBJ1-4; 7 nucleotides agree with TRBD1. This CDR3 region has 14 residues. V lost 5 bases to trimming and J lost 8 bases; unmatched junction nucleotides: 8. Germline V CDR1 and CDR2: SEHNR, FQNEAQ (reference sequence).

Remarks on this clone: The junction departs from the called germline gene at one end, perhaps through a read error. The V and J genes are TRBV7-7 and TRBJ2-3; 9 bases align to TRBD1. The CDR3 has 15 residues. Germline V gives CDR1 SSHAT, CDR2 FNYEAQ (reference sequence). The CDR3 spells CASSLGTGIADTQYF. DNA of the CDR3: TGTGCTAGCAGCTTAGGGACAGGGATCGCAGATACGCAGTATTTT.

The chain uses TRBV4-1 and TRBJ1-1; 10 bases line up with TRBD1. The germline V gene has CDR1 MGHRA and CDR2 YSYEKL. This CDR3 comprises 17 residues. Germline trimming cut 4 bases from V and 3 bases from J; bases unmatched to any gene: 11. The CDR3 spells CASSRAPGGQGYTEAFF. The DNA of the CDR3 is TGCGCCAGCAGCCGTGCCCCGGGGGGACAGGGGTACACTGAAGCTTTCTTT.

The chain employs TRBV5-1 and TRBJ2-7; TRBD2 might be the D (5 bases). V was clipped by 0 bases and J by 8 bases, with 15 bases between them. The germline V gene encodes CDR1 SGHRS and CDR2 YFSETQ. The CDR3 is made up of 14 amino acids. CDR3 in DNA: TGCGCCAGCAGCTTGGACCCGGGATCTACGCAGCAGTACTTC. It specifies CASSLDPGSTQQYF.

The chain links TRBV15 to TRBJ2-5; weak D call: TRBD1 (6 bases). The V gene's germline CDR1 is LNHNV and CDR2 YYDKDF (reference sequence). The CDR3 is 15 amino acids. V was clipped by 1 base and J by 5 bases, with 14 bases between them. In DNA form, the CDR3 reads TGTGCCACCAGCAGAGCAACCCCTCAGGGGGAGACCCAGTACTTC. Protein sequence: CATSRATPQGETQYF.

This clone was seen a few times. Other DNA sequences within the sample encode an identical CDR3. The chain joins TRBV19 to TRBJ2-3, with D uncertain. V shed 5 bases and J shed 4 bases, with 4 bases lying between them. The CDR3 consists of 11 residues. Germline values: CDR1 LNHDA, CDR2 SQIVND (reference sequence). DNA of the CDR3: TGTGCCAGTAGTTCCGCAGATACGCAGTATTTT. This sequence encodes CASSSADTQYF.

The chain recombines TRBV6-1 with TRBJ2-7; 7 positions match TRBD1. The germline V gene encodes CDR1 MNHNS and CDR2 SASEGT. The CDR3 is 14 residues long. Trimming cost V 4 bases and J 3 bases; bases outside gene matches: 6. Written as DNA, the CDR3 is TGTGCCAGCAGTGCGAACAGGGGTGGCTACGAGCAGTACTTC. This gives the protein CASSANRGGYEQYF.

This sequence joins TRBV4-2 and TRBJ2-3, with 7 nucleotides matching TRBD2. Germline V gives CDR1 LGHNA, CDR2 YNFKEQ. CDR3 length equals 17 residues. With 1 base clipped from V and 2 bases from J, the junction kept 9 bases outside the gene matches. The CDR3 is CASSQGLAEPFTDTQYF. The CDR3 DNA sequence: TGTGCCAGCAGCCAAGGGCTAGCGGAACCTTTCACAGATACGCAGTATTTT.

V is TRBV11-2 and J is TRBJ1-2; the D gene is possibly TRBD1 (6 bases). V dropped 7 bases and J dropped 3 bases, with 18 bases sitting between them. Germline V gene lookup returns CDR1 SGHAT and CDR2 FQNNGV. This CDR3 contains 15 residues. The CDR3 here is CASNPVQGGYYGYTF. DNA of the CDR3: TGTGCCAGCAACCCGGTACAGGGCGGATACTATGGCTACACCTTC.

This clone was counted between two and nine times. The rearrangement joins TRBV5-1 to TRBJ2-7, with D unresolved. Trimming stripped 10 bases from V and 1 base from J, with 12 bases between. The CDR3 sequence is 12 residues long. Germline CDR1 SGHRS, CDR2 YFSETQ. CDR3: CAGCYQSYEQYF. CDR3 coding DNA: TGCGCCGGTTGCTACCAGTCCTACGAGCAGTACTTC.

The V and J genes are TRBV9 and TRBJ2-7, with TRBD2 matching over 8 bases. Germline CDR1 reads SGDLS; CDR2 reads YYNGEE. This CDR3 is built from 15 residues. The J segment lost 2 bases and the V segment lost 2 bases, leaving 6 bases of the junction unmatched. CDR3 residues: CASSVGLSGAYEQYF. DNA of the CDR3: TGTGCCAGCAGCGTGGGGCTTAGCGGGGCCTACGAGCAGTACTTC.

This clone was observed a handful of times. CDR3 sequence: CAQRRAEQFF. The CDR3 coding sequence is TGTGCCCAAAGGAGGGCTGAGCAGTTCTTC. This rearrangement joins TRBV21-1 to TRBJ2-1; the tabulated D call, TRBD2, remains unverified against the DNA. TRBV21-1 corresponds to a pseudogene. The CDR3 runs to 10 residues.

The chain is built from TRBV27 and TRBJ2-1; 8 bases fit TRBD2. V shed 5 bases, J shed 7 bases, and the junction held 13 bases outside the gene matches. The V gene's germline CDR1 is MNHEY and CDR2 SMNVEV (reference sequence). CDR3 size: 16 residues. The CDR3 DNA follows: TGTGCCAGCAGTCCCGGGTCCCTAGGCGGGAGGAATGAGCAGTTCTTC. This codes for CASSPGSLGGRNEQFF.

This clone showed up many times. The chain carries TRBV28 and TRBJ2-1; no clear D gene. The V and J ends lost 6 bases and 6 bases respectively, with 12 bases between them. Germline V gene sequence: CDR1 MDHEN, CDR2 SYDVKM. This CDR3 has 13 amino acids. CDR3 bases: TGTGCCAGCAGGCGTTCCCTTCCCAATGAGCAGTTCTTC. Protein product: CASRRSLPNEQFF.

The table lists this clone with a few counts. The J gene is TRBJ2-7, the V gene TRBV5-4; no reliable D call. This CDR3 spans 12 amino acids. V gave up 0 bases and J gave up 3 bases, with 4 bases separating them. Germline values: CDR1 SGHNT, CDR2 YYREEE (reference sequence). The CDR3 protein is CASSLGRYEQYF. The CDR3 DNA is TGTGCCAGCAGCTTGGGACGCTACGAGCAGTACTTC.

The chain links TRBV29-1 to TRBJ1-2, with D possibly being TRBD1 (5 bases). Germline lookup yields CDR1 SQVTM and CDR2 ANQGSEA. Trimming pared 6 bases from V and 4 bases from J, leaving 15 bases between. The CDR3 consists of 13 residues. The CDR3 reads CSVDGGTLYGYTF. In nucleotides, the CDR3 is TGCAGCGTGGACGGGGGGACCCTCTATGGCTACACCTTC.

Turning to this clone: The sample has other DNA sequences that encode this CDR3 too. The rearrangement links TRBV29-1 to TRBJ2-3; D is uncertain. Germline values: CDR1 SQVTM, CDR2 ANQGSEA. V was trimmed by 6 bases and J by 0 bases, leaving 7 bases between them. The CDR3 loop spans 12 amino acids. The CDR3 nucleotides are TGCAGCGTAGCGCCTAGCACAGATACGCAGTATTTT. Encoded protein: CSVAPSTDTQYF.

The chain carries TRBV4-3 and TRBJ2-7, with D unclear. Germline V lookup: CDR1 LGHNA, CDR2 YSLEER. V was pared by 1 base and J by 2 bases, with 9 bases between. The CDR3 covers 14 residues. CDR3 amino acids: CASSQVANTYEQYF. The CDR3 region has the DNA TGCGCCAGCAGCCAAGTGGCCAATACCTACGAGCAGTACTTC.

This clone was detected a few times. The J gene is TRBJ1-3, the V gene TRBV6-5; weak D call: TRBD1 (6 bases). V shed 6 bases and J shed 4 bases, with 16 bases lying between them. The CDR3 has 15 residues. Germline CDR1 and CDR2: MNHEY and SVGAGI. CDR3 amino acids: CASRFTGIEGNTIYF. The DNA of the CDR3 is TGTGCCAGCAGGTTTACAGGGATTGAGGGAAACACCATATATTTT.

The chain has TRBV9 and TRBJ1-2; TRBD1 might be the D (6 bases). This CDR3 comprises 14 residues. Germline lookup yields CDR1 SGDLS and CDR2 YYNGEE. Trimming took 4 bases from V and 4 from J, leaving 14 bases between them. CDR3 in DNA: TGTGCCAGCAGCACCGGGACAATCGCCTATGGCTACACCTTC. Its translation is CASSTGTIAYGYTF.

The V gene is TRBV25-1, the J gene TRBJ2-7; 7 bases line up with TRBD2. J gave up 4 bases and V 4 bases, and 7 bases lay outside the gene matches. Per the germline V gene, CDR1 is MGHDK and CDR2 is SYGVNS. The CDR3 extends over 14 amino acids. Written as DNA, the CDR3 is TGTGCCAGCAGTGCAGCGGGATTAACTTACGAGCAGTACTTC. Amino acids: CASSAAGLTYEQYF.